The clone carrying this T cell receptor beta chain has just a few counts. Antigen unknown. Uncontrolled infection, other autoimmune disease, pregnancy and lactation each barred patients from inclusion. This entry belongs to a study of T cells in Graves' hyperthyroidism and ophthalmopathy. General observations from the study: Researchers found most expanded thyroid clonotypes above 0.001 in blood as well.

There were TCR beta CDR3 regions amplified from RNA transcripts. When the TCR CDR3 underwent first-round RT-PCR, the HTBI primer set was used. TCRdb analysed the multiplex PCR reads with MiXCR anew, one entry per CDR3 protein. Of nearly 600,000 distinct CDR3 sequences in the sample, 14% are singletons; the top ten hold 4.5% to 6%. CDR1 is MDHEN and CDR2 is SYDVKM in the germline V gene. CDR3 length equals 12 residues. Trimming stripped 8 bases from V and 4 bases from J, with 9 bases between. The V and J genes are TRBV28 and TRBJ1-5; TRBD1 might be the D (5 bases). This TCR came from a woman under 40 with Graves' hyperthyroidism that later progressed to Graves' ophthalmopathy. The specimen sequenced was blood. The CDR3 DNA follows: TGTGCCAGCTGGGGGGGGAATCAGCCCCAGCATTTT. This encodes CASWGGNQPQHF.